This is a list of T cell receptor beta chains from one sample in a study of control samples from healthy donors and cancer patients. Method: immunoSEQ multiplex PCR; TCRdb's copy keeps in-frame clones and lacks some. The sample yields about 97,000 clones, roughly 90% seen once. Sequencing was performed on blood. The source of these receptors is a man aged 25-45 years in good health. CDR3s leave out the opening cysteine and the closing phenylalanine or tryptophan.

j_call,v_call,cdr3_aa
TRBJ2-3,TRBV30,AWTAGTDTQY
TRBJ1-4,TRBV4-2,ASSQEGEKLF
TRBJ2-1,TRBV5-5,ASSHGQGMDNEQF
TRBJ2-1,TRBV24-1,ATSDSGVAYNEQF
TRBJ1-6,TRBV25-1,ASRARESYNSPLH
TRBJ1-1,TRBV5-4,ASSSRTGGSTEAF
TRBJ1-1,TRBV10-2,ASSDYQNTEAF
TRBJ2-3,TRBV5-1,ASRTAISTDTQY
TRBJ1-3,TRBV7-2,ASSTFGSGNTIY
TRBJ2-3,TRBV24-1,ATSDPRGTDTQY
TRBJ2-5,TRBV15,ATSAQGSAGQGAQY
TRBJ1-1,TRBV9,ASSLLGTGNTEAF
TRBJ2-4,TRBV5-5,ASSPPADVGMKY
TRBJ1-2,TRBV2,ASSATGYNNYGYT
TRBJ1-1,TRBV19,ASSINRGAYEAF
TRBJ2-1,TRBV5-5,ASSLEASGNPNEQF
TRBJ1-2,TRBV29-1,SVENRQGRGHGYT
TRBJ1-2,TRBV28,ATVMAVYGYT
TRBJ1-2,TRBV27,ASSLFGGRGGYT
TRBJ2-3,TRBV24-1,ATSWTGGGTDTQY
TRBJ2-7,TRBV12-5,ASGPPGLAAHEQY
TRBJ2-7,TRBV15,ATSRDRPVGYEQY
TRBJ2-1,TRBV3-1/TRBV3-2,ASSQKGGHEQF
TRBJ2-5,TRBV28,ASRNPGQGGTQY
TRBJ2-7,TRBV9,ASSVLSGRTYEQY
TRBJ2-5,TRBV3-1/TRBV3-2,ASSQGIAPRETQY
TRBJ1-1,TRBV29-1,SALQTMNTEAF
TRBJ2-3,TRBV4-2,ASSEQLGGGRPSTDTQY
TRBJ2-1,TRBV12-5,ASGFEINEQF